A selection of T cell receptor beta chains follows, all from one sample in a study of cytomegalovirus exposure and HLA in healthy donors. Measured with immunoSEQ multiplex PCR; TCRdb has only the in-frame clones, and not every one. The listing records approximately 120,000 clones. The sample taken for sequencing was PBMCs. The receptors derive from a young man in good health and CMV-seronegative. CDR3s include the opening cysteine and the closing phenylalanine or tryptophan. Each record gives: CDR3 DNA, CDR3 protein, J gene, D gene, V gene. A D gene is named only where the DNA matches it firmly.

cdr3_nt: TGTGCCTGTACCGTAACTAGCGGGAGCACCGGGGAGCTGTTTTTT; cdr3_aa: CACTVTSGSTGELFF; j_call: TRBJ2-2; d_call: TRBD2; v_call: TRBV30
cdr3_nt: TGTGCCAGCAGCGCCGGTATGACAGGTATAGCTGGAAACACCATATATTTT; cdr3_aa: CASSAGMTGIAGNTIYF; j_call: TRBJ1-3; d_call: .; v_call: TRBV9
cdr3_nt: TGTGCCAGCAATCAACAGGGGGAAGACACTGAAGCTTTCTTT; cdr3_aa: CASNQQGEDTEAFF; j_call: TRBJ1-1; d_call: TRBD1; v_call: TRBV6-5
cdr3_nt: TGTGCCAGCAGCCCGACTGCGTCGGAGACCCAGTACTTC; cdr3_aa: CASSPTASETQYF; j_call: TRBJ2-5; d_call: .; v_call: TRBV7-3
cdr3_nt: TGTGCCAGCAGTTTAGCGGAGAACACCGGGGAGCTGTTTTTT; cdr3_aa: CASSLAENTGELFF; j_call: TRBJ2-2; d_call: .; v_call: TRBV28
cdr3_nt: TGCGCCAGCAGTGAGTCGGAATGGGGGACAGTGACTTCCTACGAGCAGTACTTC; cdr3_aa: CASSESEWGTVTSYEQYF; j_call: TRBJ2-7; d_call: TRBD1; v_call: TRBV10-1
cdr3_nt: TGTGCCAGCAGTCGTCAAACTCGGGAGACCCAGTACTTC; cdr3_aa: CASSRQTRETQYF; j_call: TRBJ2-5; d_call: .; v_call: TRBV6-5
cdr3_nt: TGCGCCAGCAGCCCCCGGATGAGCGACGGGGCCCAGCATTTT; cdr3_aa: CASSPRMSDGAQHF; j_call: TRBJ1-5; d_call: .; v_call: TRBV4-1
cdr3_nt: TGTGCCAGCAGTTTACAGGGGACAAGGGCCAACGTCCTGACTTTC; cdr3_aa: CASSLQGTRANVLTF; j_call: TRBJ2-6; d_call: TRBD1; v_call: TRBV11-1
cdr3_nt: TGTGCACAGGGTGCTCACTCCTACGAGCAGTACTTC; cdr3_aa: CAQGAHSYEQYF; j_call: TRBJ2-7; d_call: .; v_call: TRBV30
cdr3_nt: TGCGCCAGCAGCCCGAGGGAAGGGGGCAACGAGCAGTACTTC; cdr3_aa: CASSPREGGNEQYF; j_call: TRBJ2-7; d_call: TRBD1; v_call: TRBV4-1
cdr3_nt: TGTGCCAGCAGCCCCCCCCCGGGACTAGCGGGACCGGTTGAGCAGTTCTTC; cdr3_aa: CASSPPPGLAGPVEQFF; j_call: TRBJ2-1; d_call: TRBD2; v_call: TRBV13
cdr3_nt: TGTGCCTGGAGTTCCCCCGACAGGGGGCTCTACAATGAGCAGTTCTTC; cdr3_aa: CAWSSPDRGLYNEQFF; j_call: TRBJ2-1; d_call: TRBD1; v_call: TRBV30
cdr3_nt: TGCGCCAGCAGCCAAGACCGGACAGACCCGGCCTACGAGCAGTACTTC; cdr3_aa: CASSQDRTDPAYEQYF; j_call: TRBJ2-7; d_call: .; v_call: TRBV4-1
cdr3_nt: TGTGCCTGGGCCGGACAGGCCCAACAGCCCCAGCATTTT; cdr3_aa: CAWAGQAQQPQHF; j_call: TRBJ1-5; d_call: TRBD1; v_call: TRBV30
cdr3_nt: TGTGCCAGCAGTTTGGTCCGGGGGATTGAGCAGTTCTTC; cdr3_aa: CASSLVRGIEQFF; j_call: TRBJ2-1; d_call: .; v_call: TRBV27
cdr3_nt: TGTGCCAGCAAAAGGGAGGGAGTCGGGACCTACGAGCAGTACTTC; cdr3_aa: CASKREGVGTYEQYF; j_call: TRBJ2-7; d_call: TRBD2; v_call: TRBV28
cdr3_nt: TGTGCCAGTAGTTTGGGACAGGGAGAGTACAATGAGCAGTTCTTC; cdr3_aa: CASSLGQGEYNEQFF; j_call: TRBJ2-1; d_call: TRBD1; v_call: TRBV19
cdr3_nt: TGTGCCAGCAGTCCCCCGGGACAGGGTCTTGGGGCTTTCTTT; cdr3_aa: CASSPPGQGLGAFF; j_call: TRBJ1-1; d_call: TRBD1; v_call: TRBV28
cdr3_nt: TGTGCCAGCAGTTCCACCACGCAGGGTAGAGGCTACACCTTC; cdr3_aa: CASSSTTQGRGYTF; j_call: TRBJ1-2; d_call: .; v_call: TRBV28
cdr3_nt: TGTGCCAGCAGCCAAGCGGGGGGACAGATCCGGACTAGCGGGAGGGAAGAAGGGAATGAGCAGTTCTTC; cdr3_aa: CASSQAGGQIRTSGREEGNEQFF; j_call: TRBJ2-1; d_call: TRBD2; v_call: TRBV4-2
cdr3_nt: TGTGCCAGCAGCCGGCCAGGGGCCGGGACCTATGGCTACACCTTC; cdr3_aa: CASSRPGAGTYGYTF; j_call: TRBJ1-2; d_call: .; v_call: TRBV5-6
cdr3_nt: TGCGCCAGCAGCTTGTCTGTTGGCAGGGGGAACGGAGAGACCCAGTACTTC; cdr3_aa: CASSLSVGRGNGETQYF; j_call: TRBJ2-5; d_call: TRBD1; v_call: TRBV5-1
cdr3_nt: TGTGCCAGCACCGTCAAGGGGCAGGGCCAAGAGACCCAGTACTTC; cdr3_aa: CASTVKGQGQETQYF; j_call: TRBJ2-5; d_call: .; v_call: TRBV5-6
cdr3_nt: TGTGCCAGCAGTGACTCTCGTGCAGGGGGCCCTAGACGAGCTTTCTTT; cdr3_aa: CASSDSRAGGPRRAFF; j_call: TRBJ1-1; d_call: TRBD1; v_call: TRBV6-4
cdr3_nt: TGTGCCAGCAGCGGTGACAGCTACGAGCAGTACTTC; cdr3_aa: CASSGDSYEQYF; j_call: TRBJ2-7; d_call: .; v_call: TRBV2
cdr3_nt: TGTGCCAGCAGTTTGTTGAACCGGGACAGGGACGAGCAGTACTTC; cdr3_aa: CASSLLNRDRDEQYF; j_call: TRBJ2-7; d_call: TRBD1; v_call: TRBV28
cdr3_nt: TGTGCCAGCAGCCCGGGCGACAGGGGGACTAATGAAAAACTGTTTTTT; cdr3_aa: CASSPGDRGTNEKLFF; j_call: TRBJ1-4; d_call: TRBD1; v_call: TRBV5-8
cdr3_nt: TGTGCCAGCAGCCCCACAGGGGGCGATCCCTCACCCCTCCACTTT; cdr3_aa: CASSPTGGDPSPLHF; j_call: TRBJ1-6; d_call: TRBD1; v_call: TRBV2
cdr3_nt: TGTGCCAGCAGCTCCGGGACTAGCGGAATCTACGAGCAGTACTTC; cdr3_aa: CASSSGTSGIYEQYF; j_call: TRBJ2-7; d_call: TRBD2; v_call: TRBV7-2